The rows below give T cell receptor beta chains drawn from one sample of a study of T cell responses to AZD1222 COVID-19 vaccine. TCRdb's table, derived via immunoSEQ multiplex PCR, lists solely in-frame clones and lacks some. Here the sample spans around 45,000 clones, roughly 87% being singletons. The source material was peripheral blood, sampled 28 days after the second AZD1222 dose. These receptors all stem from an adult who received the AZD1222 COVID-19 vaccine. The CDR3 runs from the conserved cysteine through the conserved F or W. A D gene is named only where the DNA matches it firmly. Clone sizes are given selectively: once, few, many, or a class where the clone is expanded.

V	J	size	D	CDR3	DNA
TRBV9	TRBJ2-2	-	-	CASSPTTGSGELFF	TGTGCCAGCAGCCCTACCACTGGATCCGGGGAGCTGTTTTTT
TRBV20-1	TRBJ1-5	-	-	CSAGGGKPQHF	TGCAGTGCTGGGGGCGGAAAGCCCCAGCATTTT
TRBV11-2	TRBJ2-2	-	-	CASSSSRGWTGELFF	TGTGCCAGCAGCTCGTCGCGGGGTTGGACCGGGGAGCTGTTTTTT
TRBV7-2	TRBJ1-1	-	-	CASRLFGGSDTEAFF	TGTGCCAGCAGGTTGTTCGGCGGGTCGGACACTGAAGCTTTCTTT
TRBV4-3	TRBJ2-7	-	-	CASSRTGPYEQYF	TGCGCCAGCAGTCGTACAGGGCCGTACGAGCAGTACTTC
TRBV5-4	TRBJ2-3	-	-	CASSLVMGGTDTQYF	TGTGCCAGCAGCTTGGTGATGGGGGGCACAGATACGCAGTATTTT
TRBV7-2	TRBJ2-3	once	TRBD1	CASSRGQYTDTQYF	TGTGCCAGCAGCCGGGGACAGTACACAGATACGCAGTATTTT
TRBV6-5	TRBJ2-5	-	-	CASSYSGQPLVAQYF	TGTGCCAGCAGTTACTCCGGACAGCCTTTGGTGGCCCAGTACTTC
TRBV29-1	TRBJ1-1	-	-	CSAALGAEAFF	TGCAGCGCCGCCCTCGGGGCTGAAGCTTTCTTT
TRBV19	TRBJ2-1	-	TRBD2	CASNPLPGTIAPEQFF	TGTGCCAGTAACCCACTACCCGGGACTATCGCGCCTGAGCAGTTCTTC
TRBV19	TRBJ1-6	-	-	CASSDEGGARARNSPLHF	TGTGCCAGTAGCGACGAGGGGGGCGCCCGCGCGCGGAATTCACCCCTCCACTTT
TRBV14	TRBJ2-6	-	-	CASSQDPGAGANVLTF	TGTGCCAGCAGCCAAGATCCGGGGGCCGGGGCCAACGTCCTGACTTTC
TRBV29-1	TRBJ2-7	-	-	CSSRRGGTTYEQYF	TGCAGCTCCCGGAGGGGCGGCACCACCTACGAGCAGTACTTC
TRBV30	TRBJ2-7	-	-	CAWSRGLVEQYF	TGTGCCTGGTCTAGGGGGTTGGTCGAGCAGTACTTC
TRBV19	TRBJ2-7	-	-	CASSDLGGGGTYEQYF	TGTGCCAGTAGTGATCTGGGGGGCGGCGGAACCTACGAGCAGTACTTC
TRBV5-4	TRBJ1-1	-	TRBD1	CASTRRDSEAFF	TGTGCCAGCACCAGACGGGACAGCGAAGCTTTCTTT